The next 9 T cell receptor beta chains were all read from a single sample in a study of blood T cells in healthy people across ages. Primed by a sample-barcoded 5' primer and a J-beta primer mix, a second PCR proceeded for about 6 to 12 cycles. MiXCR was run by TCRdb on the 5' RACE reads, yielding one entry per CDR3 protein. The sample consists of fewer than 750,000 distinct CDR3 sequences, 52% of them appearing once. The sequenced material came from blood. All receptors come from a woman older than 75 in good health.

DNA for the CDR3: TGTGCCAGCAGTTCCGGGACAGGGGGCGCTTGGGGCACTGAAGCTTTCTTT. This gives the protein CASSSGTGGAWGTEAFF. J is TRBJ1-1 and V is TRBV3-1; 12 bases are a match to TRBD1. Germline V CDR1 and CDR2: LGHDT, YNNKEL (reference sequence). V was clipped by 6 bases and J by 4 bases; unmatched bases: 12. This CDR3 is 17 amino acids long.

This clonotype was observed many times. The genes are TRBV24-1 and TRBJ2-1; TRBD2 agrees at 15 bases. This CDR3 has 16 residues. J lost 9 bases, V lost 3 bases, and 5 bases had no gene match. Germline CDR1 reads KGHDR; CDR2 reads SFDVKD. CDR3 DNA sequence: TGTGCCACCAGTGATCCCCCGGGACTAGCGGGGGGTGAGCAGTTCTTC. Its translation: CATSDPPGLAGGEQFF.

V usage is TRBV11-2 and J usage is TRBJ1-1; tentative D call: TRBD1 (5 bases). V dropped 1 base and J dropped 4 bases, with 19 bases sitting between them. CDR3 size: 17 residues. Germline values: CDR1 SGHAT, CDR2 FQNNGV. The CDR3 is CASSLARGGVGGTEAFF. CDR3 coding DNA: TGTGCCAGCAGCTTAGCTCGGGGGGGGGTTGGGGGCACTGAAGCTTTCTTT.

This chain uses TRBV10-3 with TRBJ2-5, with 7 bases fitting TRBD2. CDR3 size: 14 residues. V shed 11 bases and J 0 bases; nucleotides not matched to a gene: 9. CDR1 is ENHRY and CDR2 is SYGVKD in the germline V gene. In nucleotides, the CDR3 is TGTGCCTCAGCCGGGGGGATGGACCAAGAGACCCAGTACTTC. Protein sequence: CASAGGMDQETQYF.

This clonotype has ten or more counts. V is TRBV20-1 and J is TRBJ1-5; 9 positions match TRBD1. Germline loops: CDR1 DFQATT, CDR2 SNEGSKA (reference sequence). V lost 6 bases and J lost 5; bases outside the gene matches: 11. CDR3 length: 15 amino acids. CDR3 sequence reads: CSAQQGALTDQPQHF. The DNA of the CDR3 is TGCAGTGCCCAACAGGGGGCGCTAACCGATCAGCCCCAGCATTTT.

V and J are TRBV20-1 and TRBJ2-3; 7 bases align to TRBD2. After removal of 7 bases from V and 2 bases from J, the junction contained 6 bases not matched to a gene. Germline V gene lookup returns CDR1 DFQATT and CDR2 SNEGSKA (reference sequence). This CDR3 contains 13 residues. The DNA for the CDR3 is TGCAGTGACACAGCGGGGTCCACAGATACGCAGTATTTT. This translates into CSDTAGSTDTQYF.

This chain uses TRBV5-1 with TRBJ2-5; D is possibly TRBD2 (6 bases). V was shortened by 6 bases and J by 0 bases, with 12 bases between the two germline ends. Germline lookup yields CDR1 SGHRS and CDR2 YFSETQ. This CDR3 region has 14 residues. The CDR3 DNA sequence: TGCGCCAGCACTATGGGGGGAAACCAAGAGACCCAGTACTTC. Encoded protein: CASTMGGNQETQYF.

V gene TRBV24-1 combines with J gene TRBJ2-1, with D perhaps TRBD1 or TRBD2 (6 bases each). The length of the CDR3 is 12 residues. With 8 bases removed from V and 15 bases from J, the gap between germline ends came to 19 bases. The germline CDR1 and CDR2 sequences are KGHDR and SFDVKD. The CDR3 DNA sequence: TGTGCCACCAACCCTTCCCGGGGGCTGTGGTTCTTC. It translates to CATNPSRGLWFF.

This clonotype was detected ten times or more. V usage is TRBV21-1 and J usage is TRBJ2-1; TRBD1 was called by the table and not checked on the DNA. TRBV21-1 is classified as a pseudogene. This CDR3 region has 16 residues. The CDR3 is CASRSWTIRGANEQFF. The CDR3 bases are TGTGCCAGCAGGTCATGGACCATTAGGGGGGCCAATGAGCAGTTCTTC.